The 24 T cell receptor beta chains reported below all come from one sample, sequenced in a study of T cell responses to AZD1222 COVID-19 vaccine. The method was immunoSEQ multiplex PCR; TCRdb's version includes in-frame clones alone and lacks a portion of them. The data show 100,000 to 150,000 clones, with around 86% seen just once and approximately 20% held by the top ten. Sample: peripheral blood, taken on day 0 of AZD1222 vaccination. The receptors derive from an adult in good health.

In this sample, this clone turned up a few times. The rearrangement links TRBV5-6 to TRBJ2-7; no firm D call. Germline V gene lookup returns CDR1 SGHDT and CDR2 YYEEEE. CDR3 length equals 13 residues. Trimming took off 2 bases at V and 2 bases at J, with 8 bases between the two ends. The CDR3 region is CASSFGTTYEQYF. The CDR3 DNA sequence: TGTGCCAGCAGCTTTGGTACTACCTACGAGCAGTACTTC.

The chain couples TRBV7-9 to TRBJ1-1; D remains unclear. Germline V lookup: CDR1 SEHNR, CDR2 FQNEAQ (reference sequence). This CDR3 comprises 12 residues. V shed 5 bases and J shed 3 bases, with 7 bases lying between them. CDR3 sequence: CASSNWDTEAFF. CDR3 coding DNA: TGTGCCAGCAGCAACTGGGACACTGAAGCTTTCTTT.

The chain carries TRBV30 and TRBJ2-5; 7 bases are shared with TRBD2. V shed 0 bases, J shed 0 bases, and the junction held 4 bases outside the gene matches. This CDR3 is 15 amino acids long. Germline V lookup: CDR1 GTSNPN, CDR2 SVGIG (reference sequence). CDR3 in DNA: TGTGCCTGGAGTGTACAAGCGGGGTACCAAGAGACCCAGTACTTC. It is translated as CAWSVQAGYQETQYF.

This rearrangement joins TRBV7-2 to TRBJ2-7; D gene unclear. This CDR3 spans 14 amino acids. V was shortened by 1 base and J by 7 bases, with 14 bases between the two germline ends. Germline V gene data show CDR1 as SGHTA and CDR2 as FQGNSA. CDR3 bases: TGTGCCAGCAGCTTAGTTTCTGCAGGTGGGGAGCAGTACTTC. It encodes CASSLVSAGGEQYF.

V usage is TRBV9 and J usage is TRBJ2-7; D ambiguous. Germline V lookup: CDR1 SGDLS, CDR2 YYNGEE. The CDR3 sequence is 14 residues long. With 3 bases removed from V and 7 bases from J, the gap between germline ends came to 17 bases. The CDR3 protein is CASSEGNGPREQYF. CDR3 DNA: TGTGCCAGCAGCGAGGGTAATGGTCCGAGAGAGCAGTACTTC.

The chain is built from TRBV6-5 and TRBJ2-5; D may correspond to TRBD1 or TRBD2 (6 bases each). In germline, CDR1 is MNHEY, CDR2 SVGAGI. The CDR3 sequence is 14 residues long. Trimming cost V 6 bases and J 6 bases, with 17 bases left between them. The DNA of the CDR3 is TGTGCCAGCAGGTTTGCCGGGGGCCCGAAGACCCAGTACTTC. Its translation is CASRFAGGPKTQYF.

This clone was detected only a few times. The V call is TRBV6-5, the J call TRBJ1-1, with D unclear. Germline CDR1 is MNHEY and CDR2 is SVGAGI. This CDR3 is built from 12 residues. The germline V and J ends were trimmed by 6 bases and 10 bases, with 15 bases remaining between them. CDR3 loop: CASRSQSSRAFF. CDR3 coding DNA: TGTGCCAGCAGGAGCCAGTCCAGCCGAGCTTTCTTT.

This clone came up once. The chain carries TRBV19 and TRBJ2-7; a weak D match, TRBD2 (5 bases). The CDR3 extends over 14 amino acids. V was pared by 4 bases and J by 0 bases, with 10 bases between. Germline loops: CDR1 LNHDA, CDR2 SQIVND (reference sequence). CDR3 sequence (DNA): TGTGCCAGTAGTACGGAACGGGGCTCCTACGAGCAGTACTTC. Protein product: CASSTERGSYEQYF.

The chain couples TRBV9 to TRBJ1-3; D uncertain. V was trimmed by 2 bases and J by 0 bases, leaving 15 bases between them. The CDR3 covers 17 residues. CDR1 and CDR2 from the germline V gene are SGDLS and YYNGEE. As DNA, the CDR3 is TGTGCCAGCAGCGTTGCCCCCCACACGGACTCTGGAAACACCATATATTTT. It is translated as CASSVAPHTDSGNTIYF.

V gene TRBV7-8 combines with J gene TRBJ1-6; D remains unclear. V was shortened by 0 bases and J by 6 bases, with 15 bases between the two germline ends. The CDR3 extends over 17 amino acids. Germline V gives CDR1 SGHVS, CDR2 FQNEAQ. The CDR3 nucleotides are TGTGCCAGCAGCTTAGCGCTAGGAGAAGCCTCTAATTCACCCCTCCACTTT. It specifies CASSLALGEASNSPLHF.

The V call is TRBV7-2, the J call TRBJ1-6; TRBD1 agrees at 9 bases. The germline V gene encodes CDR1 SGHTA and CDR2 FQGNSA. The CDR3 is 16 residues long. Trimming at V came to 3 bases and at J to 9 bases, leaving 9 bases not matched to a gene. The CDR3 DNA follows: TGTGCCAGCAGCTTCCGCACCCTGGACAGGGGTTCACCCCTCCACTTT. As protein: CASSFRTLDRGSPLHF.

The genes are TRBV6-1 and TRBJ2-4; tentative D call: TRBD1 (6 bases). V dropped 3 bases and J dropped 0 bases, with 21 bases sitting between them. Per germline, CDR1 MNHNS and CDR2 SASEGT. This CDR3 contains 19 residues. CDR3 residues: CASSDLLLDRTLAKNIQYF. The CDR3 DNA reads TGTGCCAGCAGTGATCTCCTTCTTGACAGGACGCTAGCCAAAAACATTCAGTACTTC.

This sequence joins TRBV10-1 and TRBJ2-7; D assignment may be TRBD1 or TRBD2 (5 bases each). This CDR3 has 12 amino acids. Trimming pared 5 bases from V and 7 bases from J, leaving 12 bases between. Germline CDR1 WNHNN, CDR2 SYGVQD (reference sequence). In nucleotides, the CDR3 is TGCGCCAGCAGTCGGGACGACCGGGAGCAGTACTTC. Encoded protein: CASSRDDREQYF.

This clone was seen once. Additional DNA sequences in this sample encode the identical CDR3. The CDR3 here is CASSPGTAGNTIYF. The DNA for the CDR3 is TGTGCCAGCAGCCCGGGGACAGCTGGAAACACCATATATTTT. The chain has TRBV7-9 and TRBJ1-3; 7 bases are a match to TRBD1. With V trimmed by 5 bases and J by 2 bases, 3 bases remained unmatched. The CDR3 has 14 residues. Looked up from germline, CDR1 is SEHNR and CDR2 is FQNEAQ (reference sequence).

J is TRBJ2-2 and V is TRBV5-5; D could derive from TRBD1 or TRBD2 (5 bases each). CDR1 is SGHKS and CDR2 is YYEKEE in the germline V gene (reference sequence). This CDR3 contains 14 residues. Trimming cost V 5 bases and J 5 bases, with 13 bases left between them. The CDR3 DNA reads as TGTGCCAGCAGATCGGGACCCTGGACCGGGGAGCTGTTTTTT. Translation gives CASRSGPWTGELFF.

The J gene is TRBJ2-7, the V gene TRBV10-3, with 7 nucleotides matching TRBD2. Germline V CDR1 and CDR2: ENHRY, SYGVKD. The CDR3 is made up of 14 amino acids. V was pared by 6 bases and J by 1 base, with 6 bases of the junction left unmatched. The CDR3 region has the DNA TGTGCCATCAGGGGAGCGGGGAGTTCCTACGAGCAGTACTTC. Protein sequence: CAIRGAGSSYEQYF.

This chain joins TRBV19 and TRBJ1-1, with 9 bases that match TRBD1. V lost 3 bases to trimming and J lost 6 bases; unmatched junction nucleotides: 8. The germline CDR1 and CDR2 sequences are LNHDA and SQIVND (reference sequence). This CDR3 region has 15 residues. CDR3: CASSIRGQGTPEAFF. The DNA for the CDR3 is TGTGCCAGTAGTATCAGAGGACAGGGGACCCCTGAAGCTTTCTTT.

This chain links TRBV7-9 with TRBJ2-7; D gene ambiguous. V shed 3 bases and J shed 2 bases, with 17 bases lying between them. The CDR3 totals 16 residues. Germline CDR1 SEHNR, CDR2 FQNEAQ (reference sequence). The CDR3 region is CASSFKEAGKTYEQYF. DNA for the CDR3: TGTGCCAGCAGCTTTAAGGAAGCCGGCAAAACCTACGAGCAGTACTTC.

V usage is TRBV4-3 and J usage is TRBJ1-2, with D possibly matching TRBD1 (5 bases). Between the trimmed V and J ends, which lost 1 base and 0 bases, there was a span of 15 bases. The CDR3 contains 17 residues. Germline V gene data show CDR1 as LGHNA and CDR2 as YSLEER. CDR3 sequence: CASSQVRGSGPNYGYTF. CDR3 DNA sequence: TGCGCCAGCAGCCAAGTCCGGGGGTCTGGGCCTAACTATGGCTACACCTTC.

A few counts support this clone. This CDR3 is also generated by other DNA sequences in the sample. The J gene is TRBJ1-1, the V gene TRBV5-1; possibly TRBD1 for D (5 bases). The CDR3 consists of 13 residues. Trimming cost V 4 bases and J 1 base, with 8 bases left between them. Germline V gene lookup returns CDR1 SGHRS and CDR2 YFSETQ. CDR3 nucleotide sequence: TGCGCCAGCAGCCGGGACTCGAACACTGAAGCTTTCTTT. Its protein is CASSRDSNTEAFF.

The V and J genes are TRBV6-6 and TRBJ2-1; 7 bases line up with TRBD2. CDR3 length: 15 amino acids. The junction had 6 bases not matched to a gene; V was cut back by 6 bases and J by 1 base. The V gene's germline CDR1 is MNHNY and CDR2 SVGAGI (reference sequence). The CDR3 DNA reads as TGTGCCAGCAGCCCACTAGCGCAGTCCTACAATGAGCAGTTCTTC. Translation gives CASSPLAQSYNEQFF.

This chain connects TRBV7-2 to TRBJ1-5; no clear D. In germline, CDR1 is SGHTA, CDR2 FQGNSA. The V end lost 2 bases, the J end lost 0 bases, and 8 bases lay between the germline ends. The CDR3 is made up of 15 amino acids. CDR3 protein: CASSLSSHSNQPQHF. The CDR3 nucleotides read TGTGCCAGCAGCTTATCTAGTCATAGCAATCAGCCCCAGCATTTT.

The chain carries TRBV6-6 and TRBJ1-6; no reliable D call. The CDR3 contains 14 residues. The V end was cut by 7 bases, the J end by 2 bases, with 9 bases between. CDR1 and CDR2 from the germline V gene are MNHNY and SVGAGI (reference sequence). CDR3 coding DNA: TGTGCCAGCACCAGAGATCCCTATAATTCACCCCTCCACTTT. Protein sequence: CASTRDPYNSPLHF.

This chain links TRBV7-3 with TRBJ2-2; D gene ambiguous. CDR1 SGHTA and CDR2 FQGTGA come from the germline V gene. CDR3 length: 13 amino acids. The V end lost 5 bases, the J end lost 5 bases, and 9 bases lay between the germline ends. The CDR3 DNA reads TGTGCCAGCAGCCCCGCCCTAACCGGGGAGCTGTTTTTT. Amino acid sequence: CASSPALTGELFF. Drawing the rest from reference TRBV7-3 and TRBJ2-2, the complete variable domain is GAGVSQTPSNKVTEKGKYVELRCDPISGHTALYWYRQSLGQGPEFLIYFQGTGAADDSGLPNDRFFAVRPEGSVSTLKIQRTERGDSAVYLCASSPALTGELFFGEGSRLTVL.